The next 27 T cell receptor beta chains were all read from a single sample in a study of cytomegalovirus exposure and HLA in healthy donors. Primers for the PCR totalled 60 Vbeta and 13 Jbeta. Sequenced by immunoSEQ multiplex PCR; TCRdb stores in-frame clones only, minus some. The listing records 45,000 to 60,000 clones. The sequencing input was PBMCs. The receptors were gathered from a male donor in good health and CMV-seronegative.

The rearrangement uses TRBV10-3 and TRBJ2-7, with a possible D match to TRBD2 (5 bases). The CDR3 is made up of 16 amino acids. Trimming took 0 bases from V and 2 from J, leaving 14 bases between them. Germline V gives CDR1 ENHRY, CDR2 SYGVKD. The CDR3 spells CAISESRTYETYEQYF. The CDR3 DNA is TGTGCCATCAGTGAGTCGCGGACTTACGAAACCTACGAGCAGTACTTC.

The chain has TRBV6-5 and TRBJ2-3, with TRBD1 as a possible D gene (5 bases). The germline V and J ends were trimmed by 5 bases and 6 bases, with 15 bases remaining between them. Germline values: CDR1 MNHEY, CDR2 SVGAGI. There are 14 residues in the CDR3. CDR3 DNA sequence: TGTGCCAGCAGTAGGGGTCTAGAGGCGGATACGCAGTATTTT. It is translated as CASSRGLEADTQYF.

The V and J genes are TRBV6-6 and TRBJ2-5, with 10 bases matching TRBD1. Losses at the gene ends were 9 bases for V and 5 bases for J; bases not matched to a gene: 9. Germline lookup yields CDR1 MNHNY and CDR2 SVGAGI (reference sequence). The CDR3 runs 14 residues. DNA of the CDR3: TGTGCCAGTAGACAGGGGGCGTTGTTGGAGACCCAGTACTTC. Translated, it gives CASRQGALLETQYF.

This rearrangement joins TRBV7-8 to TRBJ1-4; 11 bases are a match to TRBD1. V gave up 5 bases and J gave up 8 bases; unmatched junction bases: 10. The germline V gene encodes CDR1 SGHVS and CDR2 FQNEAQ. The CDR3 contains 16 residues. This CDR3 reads CASSPFLRDRGEKLFF. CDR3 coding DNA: TGTGCCAGCAGCCCCTTCCTCCGGGACAGGGGGGAAAAACTGTTTTTT.

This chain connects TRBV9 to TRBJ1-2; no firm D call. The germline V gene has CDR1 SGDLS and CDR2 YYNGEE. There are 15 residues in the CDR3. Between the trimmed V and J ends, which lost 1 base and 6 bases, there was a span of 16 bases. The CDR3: CASSVTVTDVNGYTF. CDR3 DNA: TGTGCCAGCAGCGTAACAGTGACCGATGTCAATGGCTACACCTTC.

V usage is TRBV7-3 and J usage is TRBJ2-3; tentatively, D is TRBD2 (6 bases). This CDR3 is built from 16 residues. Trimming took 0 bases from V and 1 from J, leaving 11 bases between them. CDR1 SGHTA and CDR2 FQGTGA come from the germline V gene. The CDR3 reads CASSLTGGWGTDTQYF. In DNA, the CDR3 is TGTGCCAGCAGCTTAACCGGGGGATGGGGCACAGATACGCAGTATTTT.

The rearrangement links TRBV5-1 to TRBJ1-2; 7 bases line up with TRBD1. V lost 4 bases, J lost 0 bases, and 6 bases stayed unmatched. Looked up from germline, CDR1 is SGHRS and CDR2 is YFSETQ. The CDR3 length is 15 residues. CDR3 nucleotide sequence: TGCGCCAGCAGCCCAGGACAGGAACCTAACTATGGCTACACCTTC. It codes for CASSPGQEPNYGYTF.

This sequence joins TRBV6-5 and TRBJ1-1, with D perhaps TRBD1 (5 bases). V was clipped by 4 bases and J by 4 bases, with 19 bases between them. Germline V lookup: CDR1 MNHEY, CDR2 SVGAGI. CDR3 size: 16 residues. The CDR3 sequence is CASSSQPVAGGTEAFF. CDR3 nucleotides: TGTGCCAGCAGTTCCCAACCGGTAGCGGGGGGCACTGAAGCTTTCTTT.

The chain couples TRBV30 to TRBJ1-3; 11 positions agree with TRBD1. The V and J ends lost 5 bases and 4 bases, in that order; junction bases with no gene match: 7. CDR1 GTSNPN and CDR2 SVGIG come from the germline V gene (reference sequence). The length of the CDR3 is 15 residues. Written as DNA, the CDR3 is TGTGCCTGGTTCCGGGACAGGGGGAAGGGAAACACCATATATTTT. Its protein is CAWFRDRGKGNTIYF.

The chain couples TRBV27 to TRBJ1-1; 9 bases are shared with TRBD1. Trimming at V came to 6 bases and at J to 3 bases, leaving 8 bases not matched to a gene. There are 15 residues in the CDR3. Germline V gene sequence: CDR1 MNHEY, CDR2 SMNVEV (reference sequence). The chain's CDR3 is CASRPLQGAYTEAFF. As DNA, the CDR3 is TGTGCCAGCAGACCGCTACAGGGGGCGTACACTGAAGCTTTCTTT.

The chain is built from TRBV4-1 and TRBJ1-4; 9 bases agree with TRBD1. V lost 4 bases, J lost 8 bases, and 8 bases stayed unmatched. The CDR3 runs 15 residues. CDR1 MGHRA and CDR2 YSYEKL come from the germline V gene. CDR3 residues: CASSREGQGTEKLFF. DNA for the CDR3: TGCGCCAGCAGCCGAGAGGGACAGGGCACGGAAAAACTGTTTTTT.

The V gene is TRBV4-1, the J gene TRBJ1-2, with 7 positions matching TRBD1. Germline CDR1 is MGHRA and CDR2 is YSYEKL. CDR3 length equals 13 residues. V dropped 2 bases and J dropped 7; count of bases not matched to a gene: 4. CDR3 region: CASSQQGGGGYTF. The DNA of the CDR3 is TGCGCCAGCAGCCAACAGGGGGGAGGTGGCTACACCTTC.

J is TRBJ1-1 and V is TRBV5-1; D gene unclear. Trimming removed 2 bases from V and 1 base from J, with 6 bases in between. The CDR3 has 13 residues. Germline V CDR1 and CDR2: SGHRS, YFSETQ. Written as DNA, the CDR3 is TGCGCCAGCAGCTTCGATAGGAACACTGAAGCTTTCTTT. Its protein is CASSFDRNTEAFF.

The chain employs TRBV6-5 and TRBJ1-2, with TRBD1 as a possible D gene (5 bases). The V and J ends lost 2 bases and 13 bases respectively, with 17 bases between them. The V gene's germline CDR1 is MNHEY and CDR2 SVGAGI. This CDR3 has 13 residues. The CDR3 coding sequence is TGTGCCAGCAGTTACAAAGCCAACAGGACCCCCACCTTC. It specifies CASSYKANRTPTF.

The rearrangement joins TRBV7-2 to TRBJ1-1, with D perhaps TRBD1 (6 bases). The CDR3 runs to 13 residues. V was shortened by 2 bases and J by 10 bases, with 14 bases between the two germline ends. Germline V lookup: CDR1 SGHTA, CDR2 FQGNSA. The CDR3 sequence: CASSLLGGGLAFF. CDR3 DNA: TGTGCCAGCAGCTTATTAGGTGGGGGCTTAGCTTTCTTT. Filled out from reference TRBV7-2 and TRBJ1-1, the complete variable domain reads GAGVSQSPSNKVTEKGKDVELRCDPISGHTALYWYRQSLGQGLEFLIYFQGNSAPDKSGLPSDRFSAERTGGSVSTLTIQRTQQEDSAVYLCASSLLGGGLAFFGQGTRLTVV.

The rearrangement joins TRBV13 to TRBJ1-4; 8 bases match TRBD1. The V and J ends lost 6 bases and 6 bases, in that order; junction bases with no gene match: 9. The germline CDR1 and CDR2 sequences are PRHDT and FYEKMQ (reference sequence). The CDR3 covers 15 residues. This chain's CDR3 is CASRQTGTGYEKLFF. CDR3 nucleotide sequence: TGTGCCAGCAGGCAAACAGGGACAGGATATGAAAAACTGTTTTTT.

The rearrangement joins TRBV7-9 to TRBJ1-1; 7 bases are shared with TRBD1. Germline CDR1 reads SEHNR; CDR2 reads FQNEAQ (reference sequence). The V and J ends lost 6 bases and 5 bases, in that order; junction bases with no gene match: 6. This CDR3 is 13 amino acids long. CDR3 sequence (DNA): TGTGCCAGCAGTTCGCAGGGGGGTACTGAAGCTTTCTTT. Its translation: CASSSQGGTEAFF.

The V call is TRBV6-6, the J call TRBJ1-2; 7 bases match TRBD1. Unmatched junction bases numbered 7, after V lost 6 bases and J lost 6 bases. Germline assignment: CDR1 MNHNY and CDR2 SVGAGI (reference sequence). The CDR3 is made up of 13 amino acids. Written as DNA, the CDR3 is TGTGCCAGCAGCGATACAGGGGCACATGGCTACACCTTC. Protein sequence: CASSDTGAHGYTF.

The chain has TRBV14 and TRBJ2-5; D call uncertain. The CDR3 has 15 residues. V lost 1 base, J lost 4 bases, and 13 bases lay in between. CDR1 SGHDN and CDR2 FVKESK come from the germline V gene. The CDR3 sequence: CASSQVATSIETQYF. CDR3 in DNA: TGTGCCAGCAGCCAAGTGGCGACAAGTATAGAGACCCAGTACTTC.

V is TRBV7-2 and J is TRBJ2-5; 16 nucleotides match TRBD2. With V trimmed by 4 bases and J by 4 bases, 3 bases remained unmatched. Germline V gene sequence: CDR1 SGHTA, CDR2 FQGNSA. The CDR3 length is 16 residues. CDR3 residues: CASSSGLAGGRETQYF. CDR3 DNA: TGTGCCAGCAGCTCGGGACTAGCGGGGGGGCGAGAGACCCAGTACTTC.

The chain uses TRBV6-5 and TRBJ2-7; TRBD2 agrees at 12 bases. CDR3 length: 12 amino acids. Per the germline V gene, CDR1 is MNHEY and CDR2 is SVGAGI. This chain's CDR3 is CVLTSGGYEQYF. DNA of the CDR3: TGTGTTCTGACTAGCGGGGGCTACGAGCAGTACTTC.

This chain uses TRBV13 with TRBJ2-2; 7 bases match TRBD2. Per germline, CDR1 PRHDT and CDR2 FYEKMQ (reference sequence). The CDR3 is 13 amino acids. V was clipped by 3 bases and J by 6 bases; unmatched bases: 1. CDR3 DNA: TGTGCCAGCAGCTTTGGGGGGGCCGGGGAGCTGTTTTTT. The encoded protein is CASSFGGAGELFF.

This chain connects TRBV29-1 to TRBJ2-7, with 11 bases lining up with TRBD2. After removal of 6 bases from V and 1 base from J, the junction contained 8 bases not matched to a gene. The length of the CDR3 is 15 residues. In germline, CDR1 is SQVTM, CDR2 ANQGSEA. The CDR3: CSVRVTSGVSYEQYF. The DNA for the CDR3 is TGCAGCGTCCGAGTGACTAGCGGGGTATCCTACGAGCAGTACTTC.

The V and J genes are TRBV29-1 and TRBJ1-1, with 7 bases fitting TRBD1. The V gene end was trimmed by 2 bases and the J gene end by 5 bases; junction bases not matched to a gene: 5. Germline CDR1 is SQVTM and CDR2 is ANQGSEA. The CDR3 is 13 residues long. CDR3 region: CSVEQQGKTEAFF. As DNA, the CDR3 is TGCAGCGTTGAACAACAGGGGAAGACTGAAGCTTTCTTT.

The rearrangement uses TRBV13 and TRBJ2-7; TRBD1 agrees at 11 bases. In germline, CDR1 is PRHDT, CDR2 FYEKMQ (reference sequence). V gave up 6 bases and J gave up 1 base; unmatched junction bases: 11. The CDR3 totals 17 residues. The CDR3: CASSPTYGTGGSYEQYF. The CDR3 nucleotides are TGTGCCAGCAGTCCTACTTACGGGACAGGGGGGTCCTACGAGCAGTACTTC.

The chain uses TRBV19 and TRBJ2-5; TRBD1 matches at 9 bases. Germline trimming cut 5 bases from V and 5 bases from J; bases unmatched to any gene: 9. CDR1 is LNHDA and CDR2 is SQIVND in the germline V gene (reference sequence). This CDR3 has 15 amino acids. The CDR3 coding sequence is TGTGCCAGTAGTGGGTGGGACAGGGAGAATGAGACCCAGTACTTC. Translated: CASSGWDRENETQYF.

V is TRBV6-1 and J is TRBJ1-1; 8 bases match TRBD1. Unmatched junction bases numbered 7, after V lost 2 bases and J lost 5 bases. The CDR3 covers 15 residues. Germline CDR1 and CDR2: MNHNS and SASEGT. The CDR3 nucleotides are TGTGCCAGCAGTGAATTCTACAGGGGGAGGACTGAAGCTTTCTTT. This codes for CASSEFYRGRTEAFF.